This TCR beta chain emerged from a study of blood T cell repertoires in COVID-19. V shed 6 bases, J shed 5 bases, and the junction held 10 bases outside the gene matches. The CDR3 is made up of 15 amino acids. CDR1 is SNHLY and CDR2 is FYNNEI in the germline V gene. Assignments of participants to cohorts depended upon their own reported clinical history. Only in-frame clones appear in the TCRdb table, and some are missing; sequencing was by immunoSEQ multiplex PCR. Among 200,000 to 250,000 clones listed, 70% to 85% were seen once. The rearrangement uses TRBV2 and TRBJ2-1; TRBD2 matches at 7 bases. This clonotype was sampled from a woman aged 40 to 49 with acute COVID-19. The sequencing sample was made of PBMCs or T cells enriched from blood (not recorded which). The CDR3 sequence: CASRTWGTTDNEQFF. In DNA form, the CDR3 reads TGTGCCAGCAGAACCTGGGGGACTACAGACAATGAGCAGTTCTTC.